What follows describes a single TCR beta chain. There are 16 residues in the CDR3. The data are from a study of blood T cell repertoires in COVID-19. Study-wide context: T cells, B-cell-depleted T cells, or PBMCs provided the cDNA or gDNA that served as material.

Measured with immunoSEQ multiplex PCR; TCRdb has only the in-frame clones, and not every one. Here the sample spans 150,000 to 200,000 clones, around 80% being singletons. V and J are TRBV21-1 and TRBJ2-7; the table's D gene call, TRBD2, was not cross checked with the DNA. TRBV21-1 has pseudogene status. The receptor was isolated from a woman aged 55-69 years with COVID-19, enrolled during active disease. Sequenced material: peripheral blood. The CDR3 is CASSKSSTRGRGEQYV. In DNA form, the CDR3 reads TGTGCCAGCAGCAAAAGCTCCACTAGGGGGAGGGGGGAGCAGTACGTC.